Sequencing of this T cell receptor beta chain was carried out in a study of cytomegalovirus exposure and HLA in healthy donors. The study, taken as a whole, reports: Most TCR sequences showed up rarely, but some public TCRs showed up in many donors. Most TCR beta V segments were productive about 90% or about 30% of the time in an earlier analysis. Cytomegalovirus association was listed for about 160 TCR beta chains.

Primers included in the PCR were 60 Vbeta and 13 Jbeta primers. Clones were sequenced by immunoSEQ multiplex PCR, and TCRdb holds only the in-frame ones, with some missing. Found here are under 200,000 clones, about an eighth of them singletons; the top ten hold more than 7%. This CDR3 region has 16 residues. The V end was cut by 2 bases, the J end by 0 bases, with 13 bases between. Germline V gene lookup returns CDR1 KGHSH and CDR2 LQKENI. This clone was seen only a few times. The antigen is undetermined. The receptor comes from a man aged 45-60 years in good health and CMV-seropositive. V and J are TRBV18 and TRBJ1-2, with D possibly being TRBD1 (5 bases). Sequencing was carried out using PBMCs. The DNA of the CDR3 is TGTGCCAGCTCACCAGGCCACGGGGGAGCTAACTATGGCTACACCTTC. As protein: CASSPGHGGANYGYTF. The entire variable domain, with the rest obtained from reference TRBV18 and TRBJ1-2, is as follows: NAGVMQNPRHLVRRRGQEARLRCSPMKGHSHVYWYRQLPEEGLKFMVYLQKENIIDESGMPKERFSAEFPKEGPSILRIQQVVRGDSAAYFCASSPGHGGANYGYTFGSGTRLTVV.